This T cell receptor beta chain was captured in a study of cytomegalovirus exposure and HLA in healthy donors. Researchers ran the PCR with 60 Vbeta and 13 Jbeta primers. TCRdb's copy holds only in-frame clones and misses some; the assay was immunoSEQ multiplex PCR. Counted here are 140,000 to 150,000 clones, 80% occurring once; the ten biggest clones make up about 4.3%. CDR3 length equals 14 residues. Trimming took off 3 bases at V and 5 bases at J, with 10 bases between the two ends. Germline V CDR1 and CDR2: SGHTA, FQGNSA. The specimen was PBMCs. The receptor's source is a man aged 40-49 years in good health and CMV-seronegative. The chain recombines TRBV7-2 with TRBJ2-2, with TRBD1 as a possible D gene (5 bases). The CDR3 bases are TGTGCCAGCAGCTTGTACAGGCGGACCGGGGAGCTGTTTTTT. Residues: CASSLYRRTGELFF.